This T cell receptor (beta chain) was sequenced in a study of T cells in Graves' hyperthyroidism and ophthalmopathy. Looking at the study overall: Peripheral blood was collected at initial diagnosis, before any treatment.

The TCR beta CDR3 regions underwent amplification using RNA transcripts as the source. During a first-round RT-PCR of the TCR CDR3, the HTBI primer set was used. MiXCR, run by TCRdb on the multiplex PCR reads, gives a single entry per CDR3 protein. Of about 520,000 distinct CDR3 sequences in the sample, less than 25% were seen once. Study-wide findings and caveats: Most thyroid clonotypes expanded above 0.001 were also detected in blood.

This clonotype was seen more than once but under ten times. The antigen is not known. Patients aged 18 to 65 with hyperthyroidism were newly diagnosed, with duration under 2 months. The germline gives CDR1 MNHEY, CDR2 SVGEGT. This CDR3 contains 20 residues. Between the trimmed V and J ends, which lost 2 bases and 6 bases, there was a span of 26 bases. The receptor was isolated from a man aged 18 to 35 with Graves' hyperthyroidism. Sequenced sample: blood. This rearrangement joins TRBV6-2 or TRBV6-3 to TRBJ1-6; maybe TRBD1 (5 bases). This CDR3 is CASSYRMDMVVQSANSPLHF. For the CDR3, the DNA is TGTGCCAGCAGTTACCGTATGGACATGGTGGTACAGTCCGCTAATTCACCCCTCCACTTT.